This T cell receptor beta chain emerged from a study of post-analysis software for immune sequencing data. TCR beta libraries were prepared from cDNA with unique molecular identifiers. One entry per CDR3 protein results from TCRdb running MiXCR on the PCR reads. In the table there are 650,000 to 900,000 distinct CDR3 sequences, 35% to 55% of which are singletons. In regard to this clonotype: Its antigen remains unknown.

Findings and caveats of the study: The five TRBV segments detected at higher frequency in patients than in controls included TRBV5-6, TRBV5-1 and TRBV20-1.

Germline values: CDR1 SGHKS, CDR2 YYEKEE (reference sequence). V was shortened by 4 bases and J by 7 bases, with 15 bases between the two germline ends. The CDR3 extends over 14 amino acids. This clonotype originated in a girl between 10 and 17 years old with multiple sclerosis. The sample consisted of blood. The chain couples TRBV5-5 to TRBJ1-5; a weak D match, TRBD1 (5 bases). The CDR3 protein is CASSQKTGGQPQHF. The CDR3 DNA reads as TGTGCCAGCAGCCAGAAGACTGGGGGACAGCCCCAGCATTTT.